The 5 T cell receptor beta chains below all came from one sample that was sequenced in a study of blood T cell repertoires in COVID-19. The assay was immunoSEQ multiplex PCR, and TCRdb's table has in-frame clones only and misses some. The sample contains over 10,000 clones, approximately 90% of which appear only once. The sequenced sample was peripheral blood. These receptors were obtained from a human donor in a cohort sampled during active COVID-19.

V gene TRBV2 combines with J gene TRBJ2-2; the match to TRBD1 covers 7 bases. Looked up from germline, CDR1 is SNHLY and CDR2 is FYNNEI. Trimming removed 7 bases from V and 6 bases from J; junction bases left unmatched: 14. CDR3 length: 16 residues. The chain's CDR3 is CASTASRAGGAGELFF. CDR3 nucleotides: TGTGCCAGCACCGCCTCTCGGGCAGGGGGTGCCGGGGAGCTGTTTTTT.

This CDR3 reads CASSLDRITDTQYF. In nucleotides, the CDR3 is TGTGCCAGCAGTCTGGACAGAATCACAGATACGCAGTATTTT. V and J are TRBV28 and TRBJ2-3, with TRBD1 as a possible D gene (6 bases). Germline values: CDR1 MDHEN, CDR2 SYDVKM. Trimming cost V 5 bases and J 2 bases, with 11 bases left between them. The CDR3 spans 14 residues.

The chain employs TRBV21-1 and TRBJ1-6. TRBV21-1 is classified as a pseudogene. This CDR3 region has 14 residues. This CDR3 is CASSKDGRSPPLHF. In nucleotides, the CDR3 is TGTGCCAGCAGCAAAGATGGCCGGAGTCCACCCCTCCACTTT.

The chain joins TRBV7-2 to TRBJ2-1; TRBD2 is a possible D gene (5 bases). This CDR3 contains 13 residues. Germline CDR1 SGHTA, CDR2 FQGNSA. V was trimmed by 1 base and J by 8 bases, leaving 9 bases between them. The CDR3 reads CASSLVDSYEQFF. The CDR3 DNA reads TGTGCCAGCAGCTTAGTGGACTCCTATGAGCAGTTCTTC.

This rearrangement joins TRBV6-5 to TRBJ1-5, with TRBD1 identical over 7 bases. The CDR3 has 15 residues. Per the germline V gene, CDR1 is MNHEY and CDR2 is SVGAGI. V lost 10 bases and J lost 0; bases outside the gene matches: 9. CDR3 protein: CATRRGGFSNQPQHF. The CDR3 DNA reads TGTGCCACCAGAAGAGGGGGCTTTAGCAATCAGCCCCAGCATTTT.